This entry features one T cell receptor (beta chain) sequence. Measured with immunoSEQ multiplex PCR; TCRdb has only the in-frame clones, and not every one. The data hold roughly 180,000 clones, with roughly 82% observed a single time. Germline V gene sequence: CDR1 SGHTA, CDR2 FQGNSA. The CDR3 is 18 residues long. The V gene lost 5 bases and the J gene lost 0 bases, with 22 bases spanning the gap. The data were taken from a study of cytomegalovirus exposure and HLA in healthy donors. Study as a whole: A later analysis reported the 120 validation repertoires used the same platform as the approximately 650 first-cohort repertoires.

The TCR sequence derives from a man in his late teens or twenties in good health and CMV-seropositive. This sequence joins TRBV7-2 and TRBJ1-2; TRBD1 is a possible D gene (5 bases). The source material was PBMCs. The CDR3 sequence: CASSPGLRAILSNYGYTF. Here the CDR3 DNA reads TGTGCCAGCAGCCCGGGACTGAGAGCCATCTTGTCTAACTATGGCTACACCTTC.